These T cell receptor beta chains were read from a single sample in a study of vaccination and CD4 T cells after COVID-19. Via MiXCR, TCRdb re-called the PCR reads, giving one row per CDR3 protein. The sample includes around 30,000 distinct CDR3 sequences, approximately 49% seen only once; the top ten take approximately 6%. The material sequenced was CD4+ T cells from blood, taken about 7 months after SARS-CoV-2 vaccination. These receptors came from a human donor who had recovered from COVID-19. Each CDR3 is given with its conserved first and last residue. Fields, in order: V gene, clone size, J gene, D gene, CDR3 protein, CDR3 DNA. A D gene is named only where the DNA matches it firmly. Only part of the rows carry a size: once, few, many, or a class if the clone is expanded.

v_call: TRBV5-1; clone_size: NA; j_call: TRBJ1-2; d_call: NA; cdr3_aa: CASSQDSDYGYTF; cdr3_nt: TGCGCCAGCAGCCAGGACAGCGATTATGGCTACACCTTC
v_call: TRBV28; clone_size: NA; j_call: TRBJ2-1; d_call: NA; cdr3_aa: CASTAQPSYNEQFF; cdr3_nt: TGTGCCAGCACCGCACAGCCATCCTACAATGAGCAGTTCTTC
v_call: TRBV7-9; clone_size: NA; j_call: TRBJ2-1; d_call: NA; cdr3_aa: CASSRRGEQFF; cdr3_nt: TGTGCCAGCAGTCGGAGGGGTGAGCAGTTCTTC
v_call: TRBV12-3/TRBV12-4; clone_size: NA; j_call: TRBJ2-3; d_call: NA; cdr3_aa: CASSLRADTQYF; cdr3_nt: TGTGCCAGCAGTTTACGGGCAGATACGCAGTATTTT
v_call: TRBV28; clone_size: NA; j_call: TRBJ2-5; d_call: TRBD1; cdr3_aa: CASVTSSGGIVETQYF; cdr3_nt: TGTGCCAGTGTTACTAGTTCAGGGGGCATTGTGGAGACCCAGTACTTC
v_call: TRBV19; clone_size: NA; j_call: TRBJ1-1; d_call: NA; cdr3_aa: CATRIRPSGNTEAFF; cdr3_nt: TGTGCCACTCGAATCCGACCGAGCGGGAACACTGAAGCTTTCTTT
v_call: TRBV25-1; clone_size: NA; j_call: TRBJ2-5; d_call: NA; cdr3_aa: CASSGTGEGETQYF; cdr3_nt: TGTGCCAGCAGTGGAACAGGGGAGGGCGAGACCCAGTACTTC
v_call: TRBV27; clone_size: NA; j_call: TRBJ2-7; d_call: NA; cdr3_aa: CASRRTASSYEQYF; cdr3_nt: TGTGCCAGCAGGCGGACGGCTAGCTCCTACGAGCAGTACTTC
v_call: TRBV6-1; clone_size: few; j_call: TRBJ1-1; d_call: NA; cdr3_aa: CASSTTRRIEMNTEAFF; cdr3_nt: TGTGCCAGCAGTACGACGAGGCGGATTGAAATGAACACTGAAGCTTTCTTT
v_call: TRBV20-1; clone_size: NA; j_call: TRBJ2-5; d_call: NA; cdr3_aa: CSARRYQETQYF; cdr3_nt: TGCAGTGCTAGAAGGTACCAAGAGACCCAGTACTTC
v_call: TRBV20-1; clone_size: NA; j_call: TRBJ2-3; d_call: NA; cdr3_aa: CSARERAQRYF; cdr3_nt: TGCAGTGCTAGAGAGCGGGCCCAACGGTATTTT
v_call: TRBV20-1; clone_size: once; j_call: TRBJ2-3; d_call: NA; cdr3_aa: CSARGGSADTQYF; cdr3_nt: TGCAGTGCTAGAGGCGGTAGTGCAGATACGCAGTATTTT
v_call: TRBV6-5; clone_size: NA; j_call: TRBJ1-5; d_call: NA; cdr3_aa: CASSYSILRPQPQHF; cdr3_nt: TGTGCCAGCAGTTACTCGATACTAAGGCCACAGCCCCAGCATTTT
v_call: TRBV2; clone_size: NA; j_call: TRBJ1-5; d_call: NA; cdr3_aa: CASSEGWGAAANQPQHF; cdr3_nt: TGTGCCAGCAGTGAAGGCTGGGGGGCAGCAGCTAATCAGCCCCAGCATTTT
v_call: TRBV15; clone_size: NA; j_call: TRBJ2-1; d_call: TRBD2; cdr3_aa: CATSRVGLAGDEQFF; cdr3_nt: TGTGCCACCAGCAGAGTTGGACTAGCGGGAGATGAGCAGTTCTTC
v_call: TRBV7-2; clone_size: few; j_call: TRBJ2-7; d_call: TRBD2; cdr3_aa: CASSLGGSLYEQYF; cdr3_nt: TGTGCCAGCAGCTTAGGCGGGAGTCTGTACGAGCAGTACTTC
v_call: TRBV7-9; clone_size: NA; j_call: TRBJ2-1; d_call: NA; cdr3_aa: CASFLDRANEQFF; cdr3_nt: TGTGCCAGCTTCCTAGACAGAGCCAATGAGCAGTTCTTC
v_call: TRBV19; clone_size: NA; j_call: TRBJ2-1; d_call: NA; cdr3_aa: CASSIAGYNEQFF; cdr3_nt: TGTGCCAGTAGTATAGCGGGCTACAATGAGCAGTTCTTC
v_call: TRBV19; clone_size: once; j_call: TRBJ2-7; d_call: TRBD2; cdr3_aa: CASSISSGSLYEQYF; cdr3_nt: TGTGCCAGTAGTATCTCTAGCGGGAGTCTTTACGAGCAGTACTTC
v_call: TRBV28; clone_size: NA; j_call: TRBJ1-1; d_call: NA; cdr3_aa: CASSLEGSPEAFF; cdr3_nt: TGTGCCAGCAGTTTGGAAGGGAGCCCTGAAGCTTTCTTT
v_call: TRBV6-4; clone_size: NA; j_call: TRBJ2-1; d_call: TRBD2; cdr3_aa: CASSAPGLGYNEQFF; cdr3_nt: TGTGCCAGCAGTGCCCCCGGACTAGGGTACAATGAGCAGTTCTTC
v_call: TRBV2; clone_size: few; j_call: TRBJ1-5; d_call: NA; cdr3_aa: CASSEAPNQPQHF; cdr3_nt: TGTGCCAGCAGTGAAGCGCCAAATCAGCCCCAGCATTTT
v_call: TRBV6-5; clone_size: NA; j_call: TRBJ2-2; d_call: NA; cdr3_aa: CASSSPNTGELFF; cdr3_nt: TGTGCCAGCAGTTCTCCGAACACCGGGGAGCTGTTTTTT
v_call: TRBV20-1; clone_size: NA; j_call: TRBJ2-1; d_call: NA; cdr3_aa: CSAEGLGARDEQFF; cdr3_nt: TGCAGTGCCGAGGGACTGGGGGCCCGGGATGAGCAGTTCTTC
v_call: TRBV20-1; clone_size: few; j_call: TRBJ2-2; d_call: TRBD1; cdr3_aa: CSARRTGEHGELFF; cdr3_nt: TGCAGTGCTAGACGGACAGGGGAGCACGGGGAGCTGTTTTTT
v_call: TRBV20-1; clone_size: NA; j_call: TRBJ1-5; d_call: NA; cdr3_aa: CSARDEAGNQPQHF; cdr3_nt: TGCAGTGCTAGAGACGAGGCAGGTAATCAGCCCCAGCATTTT
v_call: TRBV20-1; clone_size: few; j_call: TRBJ2-3; d_call: TRBD2; cdr3_aa: CRGISGTNTQYF; cdr3_nt: TGCAGGGGAATTAGCGGGACGAATACGCAGTATTTT
v_call: TRBV19; clone_size: NA; j_call: TRBJ2-3; d_call: NA; cdr3_aa: CASSIVFVGSGDTQYF; cdr3_nt: TGTGCCAGTAGTATAGTTTTCGTGGGCTCAGGGGATACGCAGTATTTT
v_call: TRBV20-1; clone_size: once; j_call: TRBJ2-1; d_call: NA; cdr3_aa: CSARAPPRQGGEQFF; cdr3_nt: TGCAGTGCTAGAGCCCCACCCCGGCAGGGTGGTGAGCAGTTCTTC
v_call: TRBV19; clone_size: few; j_call: TRBJ2-7; d_call: NA; cdr3_aa: CASGLDETYEQYF; cdr3_nt: TGTGCCAGTGGACTGGACGAAACCTACGAGCAGTACTTC
v_call: TRBV7-2; clone_size: NA; j_call: TRBJ2-1; d_call: NA; cdr3_aa: CASSPRRGLADRNYYNEQFF; cdr3_nt: TGTGCCAGCAGCCCCAGGCGGGGGCTAGCGGACCGAAACTACTACAATGAGCAGTTCTTC
v_call: TRBV20-1; clone_size: NA; j_call: TRBJ1-2; d_call: TRBD1; cdr3_aa: CSALGVAGGNYGYTF; cdr3_nt: TGCAGTGCCTTAGGGGTGGCAGGGGGAAACTATGGCTACACCTTC
v_call: TRBV19; clone_size: NA; j_call: TRBJ2-7; d_call: NA; cdr3_aa: CASRQGPYEQYF; cdr3_nt: TGTGCCAGTAGACAGGGCCCCTACGAGCAGTACTTC
v_call: TRBV28; clone_size: few; j_call: TRBJ2-5; d_call: TRBD2; cdr3_aa: CASSELTSGSGETQYF; cdr3_nt: TGTGCCAGCAGTGAACTTACTAGCGGGAGTGGGGAGACCCAGTACTTC
v_call: TRBV19; clone_size: NA; j_call: TRBJ2-1; d_call: TRBD2; cdr3_aa: CASTPSGSPYNEQFF; cdr3_nt: TGTGCCAGTACTCCCAGCGGGAGCCCCTACAATGAGCAGTTCTTC